This TCR beta chain is from a study of T cell clonotyping in hematopoietic cell transplantation. General observations from the study: After transplant, recipient diversity fell while pathologically expanded clonotypes grew through day 180. Graft donor and pretransplant recipient Inverse Simpson Index values predicted broader posttransplant TCR diversity.

TCRdb's table, derived via immunoSEQ multiplex PCR, lists solely in-frame clones and lacks some. The sample includes about 11,000 clones, about 91% of them seen just once. V gave up 6 bases and J gave up 7 bases, with 9 bases separating them. Germline V lookup: CDR1 MDHEN, CDR2 SYDVKM. The length of the CDR3 is 11 residues. Remarks on this clone: Its antigen remains unidentified.

The material sequenced was peripheral blood mononuclear cells. The V call is TRBV28, the J call TRBJ1-1; D uncertain. This clonotype was sampled from a woman between 50 and 59 years old in good health. Some clones in this sample may be carry-over from other donors' samples. CDR3 sequence: CASRRRFEAFF. As DNA, the CDR3 is TGTGCCAGCAGAAGGAGATTTGAAGCTTTCTTT.